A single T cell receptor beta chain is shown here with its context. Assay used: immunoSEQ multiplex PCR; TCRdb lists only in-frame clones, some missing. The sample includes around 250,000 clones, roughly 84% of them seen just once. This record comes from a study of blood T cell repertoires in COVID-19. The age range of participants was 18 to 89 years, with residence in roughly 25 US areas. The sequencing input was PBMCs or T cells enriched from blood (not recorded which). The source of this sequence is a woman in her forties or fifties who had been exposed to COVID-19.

DNA of the CDR3: TGTGCCAGCAGGGGAAAGGGGCTGGCCTCCTATGGCTACACCTTC. Protein: CASRGKGLASYGYTF. The chain joins TRBV2 to TRBJ1-2; tentatively, D is TRBD1 (5 bases). Between the trimmed V and J ends, which lost 6 bases and 4 bases, there was a span of 18 bases. CDR1 is SNHLY and CDR2 is FYNNEI in the germline V gene. The CDR3 loop spans 15 amino acids.